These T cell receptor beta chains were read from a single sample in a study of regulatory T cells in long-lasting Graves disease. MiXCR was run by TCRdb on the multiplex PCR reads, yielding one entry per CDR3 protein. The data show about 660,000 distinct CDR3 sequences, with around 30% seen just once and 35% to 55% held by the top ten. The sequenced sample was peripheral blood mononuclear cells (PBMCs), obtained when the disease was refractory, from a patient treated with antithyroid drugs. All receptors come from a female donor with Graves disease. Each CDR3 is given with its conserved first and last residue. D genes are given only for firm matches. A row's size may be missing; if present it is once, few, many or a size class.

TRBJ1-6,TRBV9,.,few,TGTGCCAGCAGCCCTACCGGACAGTCTCTCCTCCACTTT,CASSPTGQSLLHF
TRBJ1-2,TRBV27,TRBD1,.,TGTGCCAGCAGTCAATCAATCCGGGACAGACCAAACTATGGCTACACCTTC,CASSQSIRDRPNYGYTF
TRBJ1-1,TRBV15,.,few,TGTGCCACCAGCAGAGGGGATGGGAACACTGAAGCTTTCTTT,CATSRGDGNTEAFF
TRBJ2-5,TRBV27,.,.,TGTGCCAGCAGTTCGCACAGGGTGAGGTCCCAAGAGACCCAGTACTTC,CASSSHRVRSQETQYF
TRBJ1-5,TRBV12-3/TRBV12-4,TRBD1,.,TGTGCCAGCAGCCAGGGGGACAGAACCAATCAGCCCCAGCATTTT,CASSQGDRTNQPQHF
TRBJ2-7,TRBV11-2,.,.,TGTGCCAGCAGCTTCCCCCGGGGAGGAGGGGGTTACGAGCAGTACTTC,CASSFPRGGGGYEQYF
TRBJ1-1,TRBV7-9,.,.,TGTGCCAGCAGCTTATTGCCCGGAGAGGCGATTGCTGAAGCTTTCTTT,CASSLLPGEAIAEAFF
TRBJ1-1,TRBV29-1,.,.,TGCAGCGTGTGGGCTGGGGGGAACACTGAAGCTTTCTTT,CSVWAGGNTEAFF
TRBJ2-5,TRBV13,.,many,TGTGCCAGCAGCTCGGGAGACGAAGAGACCCAGTACTTC,CASSSGDEETQYF
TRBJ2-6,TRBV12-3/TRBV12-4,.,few,TGTGCCAGCAACCCCTGGAGGGGTTCTGGGGCCAACGTCCTGACTTTC,CASNPWRGSGANVLTF
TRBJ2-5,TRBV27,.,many,TGTGCCAGCAGCCCATCCTGGGGATACCAAGAGACCCAGTACTTC,CASSPSWGYQETQYF
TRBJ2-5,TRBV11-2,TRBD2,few,TGTGCCAGCAGCTTAGTTGCGGGAGGGCCGGAGACCCAGTACTTC,CASSLVAGGPETQYF
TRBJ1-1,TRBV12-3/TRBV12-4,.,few,TGTGCCAGCAGCCGCGTGGAGGTAAAAACTGAAGCTTTCTTT,CASSRVEVKTEAFF
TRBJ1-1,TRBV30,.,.,TGTGCCTGGATTCCCGCGGGCAGTTTCTCCTTCATGAACACTGAAGCTTTCTTT,CAWIPAGSFSFMNTEAFF
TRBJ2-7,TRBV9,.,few,TGTGCCAGCAGCGTAGAAGCGGGTAAGGGCTACGAGCAGTACTTC,CASSVEAGKGYEQYF
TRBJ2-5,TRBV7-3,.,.,TGTGCCAGCAGCTTTAGGTTCCAAGAGACCCAGTACTTC,CASSFRFQETQYF
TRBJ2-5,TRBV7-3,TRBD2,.,TGTGCCAGCAGCTGGGGACTAGCGGGAGACCAAGAGACCCAGTACTTC,CASSWGLAGDQETQYF
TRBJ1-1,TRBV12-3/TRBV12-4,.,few,TGTGCCAGCAGGGATCAGCCGAACACTGAAGCTTTCTTT,CASRDQPNTEAFF
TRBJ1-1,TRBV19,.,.,TGTGCCAGTTCGAGGAGTAAGAACACTGAAGCTTTCTTT,CASSRSKNTEAFF
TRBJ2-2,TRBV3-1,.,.,TGTGCCAGCAGCCAATATAGCGGATTGAACACCGGGGAGCTGTTTTTT,CASSQYSGLNTGELFF
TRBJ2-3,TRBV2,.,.,TGTGCCAGCAGTGCTGGGTTCGGCACAGATACGCAGTATTTT,CASSAGFGTDTQYF
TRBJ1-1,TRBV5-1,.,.,TGCGCCAGCAGCTCATGGGGGGGACAGAACACTGAAGCTTTCTTT,CASSSWGGQNTEAFF
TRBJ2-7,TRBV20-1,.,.,TGCAGTGCTAGGCCCCCCGCGAGTCTCTACGAGCAGTACTTC,CSARPPASLYEQYF
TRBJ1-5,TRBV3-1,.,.,TGTGCCAGCAGCCTAGGCGTCGGGGAACCAGTGACCCAGCATTTT,CASSLGVGEPVTQHF
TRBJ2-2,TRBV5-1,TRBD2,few,TGCGCCAGCAGCTTGGAGAAGGGACTACGGAACACCGGGGAGCTGTTTTTT,CASSLEKGLRNTGELFF
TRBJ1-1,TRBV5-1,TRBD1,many,TGCGCCAGCAGCTTGGATTCAGGGGGCACTGAAGCTTTCTTT,CASSLDSGGTEAFF
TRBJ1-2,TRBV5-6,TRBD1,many,TGTGCCAGCAGCTTGCCGGGACAGGGGTTGGGGAACTATGGCTACACCTTC,CASSLPGQGLGNYGYTF
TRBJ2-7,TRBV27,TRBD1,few,TGTGCCAGCAGTTTTACGTTTACCGGGCGGACAGGTCCCGAGCAGTACTTC,CASSFTFTGRTGPEQYF
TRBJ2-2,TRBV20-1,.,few,TGCAGTGCGCCGGCGGGACTTACGAACACCGGGGAGCTGTTTTTT,CSAPAGLTNTGELFF
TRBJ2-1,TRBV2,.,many,TGTGCCAGCAAAGGGACTCCGAATGAGCAGTTCTTC,CASKGTPNEQFF
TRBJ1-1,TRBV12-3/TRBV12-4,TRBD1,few,TGTGCCAGCAGATCCCAGGGGGCGGGTAACACTGAAGCTTTCTTT,CASRSQGAGNTEAFF
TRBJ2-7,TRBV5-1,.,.,TGCGCCAGCAGCCTTGCCGCCCAGCCCTACGAGCAGTACTTC,CASSLAAQPYEQYF
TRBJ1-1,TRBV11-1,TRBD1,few,TGTGCCAGCAGCTTAAACGGACAGGGTGCTGGGGAGGGCACTGAAGCTTTCTTT,CASSLNGQGAGEGTEAFF
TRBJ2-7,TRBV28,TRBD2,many,TGTGCCAGCAGTTTACGTAGCGGGAGGGGGGGCGAGCAGTACTTC,CASSLRSGRGGEQYF
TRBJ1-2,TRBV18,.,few,TGTGCCAGCTCACCGGACGTCGATGGCTACACCTTC,CASSPDVDGYTF
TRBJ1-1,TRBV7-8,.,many,TGTGCCAGCAGCTTAGCACGGGTGGGATTGCGCACTGAAGCTTTCTTT,CASSLARVGLRTEAFF
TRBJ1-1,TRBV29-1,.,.,TGCAGCGTTGAAGATCCGGTACAGCTGAACACTGAAGCTTTCTTT,CSVEDPVQLNTEAFF
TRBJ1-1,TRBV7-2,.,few,TGTGCCAGCAGCGAACAGGTTCGGGACACTGAAGCTTTCTTT,CASSEQVRDTEAFF
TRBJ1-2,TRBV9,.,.,TGTGCCAGCAGCCCGACGATTGACTATGGCTACACCTTC,CASSPTIDYGYTF
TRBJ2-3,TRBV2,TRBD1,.,TGTGCCAGCAGGACAGGACAGGGTTCCACAGATACGCAGTATTTT,CASRTGQGSTDTQYF
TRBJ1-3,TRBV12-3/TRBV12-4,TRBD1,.,TGTGCCAGCAGCGGACCACCCGACAGGGTCATTGGAAACACCATATATTTT,CASSGPPDRVIGNTIYF
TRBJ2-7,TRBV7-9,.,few,TGTGCCAGCAGCTCCCGAAACCGGGGGTCCTACGAGCAGTACTTC,CASSSRNRGSYEQYF